This T cell receptor (beta chain) was recovered during a study of T cell responses to AZD1222 COVID-19 vaccine. Study context: Pooled samples include second doses given at about 4 or 12 weeks.

Trimming cost V 7 bases and J 6 bases; bases outside gene matches: 17. Germline V gives CDR1 MNHEY, CDR2 SMNVEV (reference sequence). This CDR3 has 18 residues. Sequencing used immunoSEQ multiplex PCR; TCRdb keeps in-frame clones, though not all of them. The sample includes about 150,000 clones, 90% of them seen just once. Study-wide findings and caveats: Possibly, clonal diversity was underestimated; donors were largely white British and included more females. Regions 160-218 and 743-854 held dominance among vaccine-associated CD4 TCRs, which spanned spike. Among AZD1222 vaccinees, only five to seven were seropositive at baseline.

About this clone itself: Its target is unknown.

Sample: peripheral blood, taken on day 0 of AZD1222 vaccination. This TCR came from an adult in good health. This chain uses TRBV27 with TRBJ2-3, with 12 positions matching TRBD2. The CDR3 here is CASTSLAGGPVAGDTQYF. The CDR3 DNA reads TGTGCCAGCACCTCACTAGCGGGAGGTCCCGTAGCAGGGGATACGCAGTATTTT.